Detailed here is one TCR beta chain. The antigen is not known. The data are from a study of T cell responses to AZD1222 COVID-19 vaccine. Data came from immunoSEQ multiplex PCR; TCRdb stores just in-frame clones and leaves some out. This sample has roughly 150,000 clones; approximately 94% occur once, and the top ten carry roughly 4.9%. Study results and limitations: Just a handful of people given AZD1222 tested seropositive at baseline. The peak T cell response came first, and repertoires were sampled only after it.

CDR3 length equals 14 residues. Germline V gene sequence: CDR1 LNHNV, CDR2 YYDKDF (reference sequence). With V trimmed by 0 bases and J by 4 bases, 3 bases remained unmatched. Specimen: peripheral blood, collected on day 0 of AZD1222 vaccination. This rearrangement joins TRBV15 to TRBJ2-7; 7 bases are a match to TRBD1. This TCR was recovered from an adult in good health. The CDR3 DNA sequence: TGTGCCACCAGCAGAGATAGGGGACAGTACGAGCAGTACTTC. This sequence encodes CATSRDRGQYEQYF. Drawing the rest from reference TRBV15 and TRBJ2-7, the complete variable domain is DAMVIQNPRYQVTQFGKPVTLSCSQTLNHNVMYWYQQKSSQAPKLLFHYYDKDFNNEADTPDNFQSRRPNTSFCFLDIRSPGLGDTAMYLCATSRDRGQYEQYFGPGTRLTVT.